The 10 T cell receptor beta chains below were found in one sample sequenced in a study of cytomegalovirus exposure and HLA in healthy donors. The study ran its PCR with 60 Vbeta and 13 Jbeta primers. The repertoire was sequenced with immunoSEQ multiplex PCR; TCRdb's copy has only in-frame clones and lacks some. The sample's table shows 200,000 to 250,000 clones. The sequenced sample consisted of PBMCs. The source is a woman in her 30s in good health and CMV-seropositive.

The chain couples TRBV15 to TRBJ2-2; 7 bases fit TRBD2. CDR1 is LNHNV, CDR2 YYDKDF, per germline (reference sequence). V shed 5 bases, J shed 0 bases, and the junction held 9 bases outside the gene matches. CDR3 length equals 17 residues. The CDR3 sequence: CATSEPGRAANTGELFF. CDR3 bases: TGTGCCACCAGCGAGCCGGGGAGGGCGGCGAACACCGGGGAGCTGTTTTTT.

The J gene is TRBJ2-7, the V gene TRBV9, with D tentatively TRBD1 (7 bases). The CDR3 totals 14 residues. The V end was cut by 3 bases, the J end by 3 bases, with 13 bases between. Germline assignment: CDR1 SGDLS and CDR2 YYNGEE. The CDR3 region is CASSAQGGDYEQYF. The CDR3 DNA reads TGTGCCAGCAGCGCCCAGGGGGGAGACTACGAGCAGTACTTC.

The chain is built from TRBV5-1 and TRBJ2-1; 11 bases are a match to TRBD2. V was clipped by 4 bases and J by 4 bases; unmatched bases: 13. This CDR3 spans 18 amino acids. CDR1 and CDR2 from the germline V gene are SGHRS and YFSETQ. CDR3 sequence reads: CASSPMGLAVPGYNEQFF. The CDR3 nucleotides are TGCGCCAGCAGCCCTATGGGACTAGCGGTCCCGGGGTACAATGAGCAGTTCTTC.

The V and J genes are TRBV6-4 and TRBJ2-7; 10 nucleotides match TRBD1. Trimming at V came to 8 bases and at J to 4 bases, leaving 8 bases not matched to a gene. The germline V gene has CDR1 MRHNA and CDR2 SNTAGT. This CDR3 contains 14 residues. The CDR3 region is CASPSGQGEYEQYF. CDR3 DNA: TGTGCCAGCCCCTCCGGACAGGGGGAGTACGAGCAGTACTTC.

DNA for the CDR3: TGTGCCAGCAGTCCGGACAACTCCTACGAGCAGTACTTC. Protein product: CASSPDNSYEQYF. V gene TRBV6-5 combines with J gene TRBJ2-7, with a possible D match to TRBD1 (5 bases). The CDR3 has 13 amino acids. The ends were cut back, 5 bases at V and 0 bases at J, with 8 bases in the middle. Germline lookup yields CDR1 MNHEY and CDR2 SVGAGI.

The V gene is TRBV29-1, the J gene TRBJ1-1; 8 bases are shared with TRBD1. V shed 5 bases and J 4 bases; nucleotides not matched to a gene: 6. The CDR3 totals 13 residues. CDR1 SQVTM and CDR2 ANQGSEA come from the germline V gene. CDR3 region: CSVNPGGFTEAFF. Written as DNA, the CDR3 is TGCAGCGTTAACCCAGGGGGCTTCACTGAAGCTTTCTTT.

This chain connects TRBV4-3 to TRBJ2-1; possible D gene TRBD2, 6 bases. The CDR3 is 16 residues long. Germline V gene sequence: CDR1 LGHNA, CDR2 YSLEER. Trimming shortened V by 3 bases and J by 8 bases, and 20 bases separated the two germline ends. The CDR3 nucleotides are TGCGCCAGCAGCCAGTCCGGACTAATGCTCTTCGATGAGCAGTTCTTC. It is translated as CASSQSGLMLFDEQFF.

The chain employs TRBV5-6 and TRBJ1-6; 7 bases are shared with TRBD1. Germline V gives CDR1 SGHDT, CDR2 YYEEEE. The CDR3 runs 15 residues. V was pared by 4 bases and J by 4 bases, with 5 bases of the junction left unmatched. The CDR3, as DNA: TGTGCCAGCAGCCGGGACAGAAAATATAATTCACCCCTCCACTTT. Amino acid sequence: CASSRDRKYNSPLHF.

The V call is TRBV29-1, the J call TRBJ2-1, with unresolved D. V was cut by 4 bases and J by 7 bases, with 14 bases left in between. This CDR3 comprises 13 residues. The V gene's germline CDR1 is SQVTM and CDR2 ANQGSEA. In DNA form, the CDR3 reads TGCAGCGTTGGAGAGGCCCAAAGTAATGAGCAGTTCTTC. Its protein product is CSVGEAQSNEQFF.

In DNA, the CDR3 is TGTGCCAGCAGTTATTCACAGGGCATCTACAATGAGCAGTTCTTC. Translating it yields CASSYSQGIYNEQFF. The V gene is TRBV6-6, the J gene TRBJ2-1; perhaps TRBD1 as D (6 bases). Looked up from germline, CDR1 is MNHNY and CDR2 is SVGAGI (reference sequence). This CDR3 has 15 residues. Trimming removed 3 bases at V and 3 bases at J, with 12 bases between.